The entry that follows covers one TCR beta chain sequence. The antigen it recognizes is unknown. No base-level quality is on record; no much larger clone is a single base apart. The CDR3 sequence holds 15 residues, the cysteine and phenylalanine included. Of all the DNA, just the CDR3 is kept, 45 bases in frame from base 1. V is shortened by 0 bases, J by 7 bases, and the region joining them spans 13 bases. Via the germline V gene (reference sequence), CDR1 is LNHNV and CDR2 YYDKDF. The library was produced with PCR. Reads for this sample came from an Illumina HiSeq 2500. Unique molecular identifiers were incorporated into TCR beta cDNA libraries to reduce PCR and sequencing biases. Every 1 to 10 million input T cells yielded roughly 0.5 million cDNA molecules, meaning each molecule approximated one T cell. Patient libraries were prepared and sequenced with the same protocol used for the earlier healthy control dataset. Within a given batch, samples were prepared together, multiplexed and sequenced on the same HiSeq lane. Turning to the authors' computational methods: Raw barcoded reads were processed with MIGEC, and single-read molecular identifier groups were discarded before consensus assembly and CDR3 extraction. Clonotype tables were post-analysed with VDJtools, normalizing diversity by down-sampling all datasets to the smallest sample size. To correct batch-related cross-sample contamination, repertoire overlap clustering matched CDR3 amino acid sequences but not nucleotide sequences. TCRdb redid the processing of the public reads, applying fastp at Q25 and MiXCR, and retained in-frame beta chains. Records with the same CDR3 protein are collapsed into one entry carrying the most frequent genes and DNA. These V and J calls derive from TCRdb rather than the authors' analysis. Present in this sample are 750,000 to 950,000 distinct CDR3 sequences, about 50% of which were seen just once. The ten most abundant clones make up 4.6% of the sample.

This sample was taken from a study of post-analysis software for immune sequencing data (dated by TCRdb to the mid-2010s). Study-wide context: Recorded disease courses included relapsing-remitting, secondary progressive and progressive-relapsing multiple sclerosis, with some patients lacking subtype annotation. The patient repertoires were set against ten to eleven previously published healthy control repertoires from donors whose ages ranged from about 6 to 27 years. A subset of samples was prepared in parallel using single-end sample barcoding, then pooled and co-amplified after Illumina adapter ligation.

To demonstrate the VDJtools post-analysis software, the study profiled TCR beta repertoires from the peripheral blood of under 15 young patients with multiple sclerosis. The patients with multiple sclerosis were children and adolescents between roughly 6 and 17 years of age. Here is what the overall study found, with its caveats: Strong co-clustering of samples prepared in the same batch was shown by direct clustering with F measure, prompting a batch-effect correction. Patients showed significantly higher frequencies than controls for several TRBV segments, among them TRBV5-6, TRBV5-1 and TRBV20-1. The control group was slightly older than the multiple sclerosis patient group. Normalized Chao1 diversity was significantly lower in multiple sclerosis patients than controls, suggesting substantial peripheral T-cell clonal expansion.

The rearrangement joined TRBV15 to TRBJ1-5, with no confident D gene call. The sequenced sample consisted of blood. This receptor was identified in a girl aged 10 to 17 with multiple sclerosis. The DNA sequence is TGTGCCACCAGCAGAGATCGAGAATCCACGCAGCCCCAGCATTTT. This sequence encodes CATSRDRESTQPQHF.